These 2 T cell receptor beta chains were all obtained from the same sample, sequenced in a study of beta chain features in type 1 diabetes. Findings of the study overall: Among patients with Type 1 diabetes, TCRB CDR3s were moderately but significantly shorter in every one of the four CD4+ subsets.

Expressed TCRB transcripts were sequenced, since all the RNA that had been isolated was reverse transcribed. TCRdb keeps only in-frame clones here, not all; method: immunoSEQ multiplex PCR. This sample has fewer than 350,000 clones, with approximately 16% found just once. Which antigens these TCRs recognize remains unknown. Source material: naive CD4+ T cells from blood. The receptor source for this set is a man aged 18-30 years with type 1 diabetes.

Turning to this clone: Other nucleotide sequences from this sample produce the same CDR3. V usage is TRBV30 and J usage is TRBJ2-5; the match to TRBD1 covers 11 bases. The V gene end was trimmed by 0 bases and the J gene end by 4 bases; junction bases not matched to a gene: 4. Germline CDR1 and CDR2: GTSNPN and SVGIG (reference sequence). The CDR3 spans 15 residues. The CDR3 DNA sequence: TGTGCCTGGAGTGTTGGACAGGGGGCTAGAGAGACCCAGTACTTC. Its protein is CAWSVGQGARETQYF.

This clone was observed a few times. The rearrangement joins TRBV19 to TRBJ1-6; 9 bases match TRBD1. Trimming took 1 base from V and 8 from J; bases not matched to a gene: 9. This CDR3 has 17 amino acids. Germline lookup yields CDR1 LNHDA and CDR2 SQIVND (reference sequence). CDR3 sequence reads: CASSIADLGQGDSPLHF. The CDR3 nucleotides are TGTGCCAGTAGTATAGCGGATTTGGGACAGGGTGATTCACCCCTCCACTTT.